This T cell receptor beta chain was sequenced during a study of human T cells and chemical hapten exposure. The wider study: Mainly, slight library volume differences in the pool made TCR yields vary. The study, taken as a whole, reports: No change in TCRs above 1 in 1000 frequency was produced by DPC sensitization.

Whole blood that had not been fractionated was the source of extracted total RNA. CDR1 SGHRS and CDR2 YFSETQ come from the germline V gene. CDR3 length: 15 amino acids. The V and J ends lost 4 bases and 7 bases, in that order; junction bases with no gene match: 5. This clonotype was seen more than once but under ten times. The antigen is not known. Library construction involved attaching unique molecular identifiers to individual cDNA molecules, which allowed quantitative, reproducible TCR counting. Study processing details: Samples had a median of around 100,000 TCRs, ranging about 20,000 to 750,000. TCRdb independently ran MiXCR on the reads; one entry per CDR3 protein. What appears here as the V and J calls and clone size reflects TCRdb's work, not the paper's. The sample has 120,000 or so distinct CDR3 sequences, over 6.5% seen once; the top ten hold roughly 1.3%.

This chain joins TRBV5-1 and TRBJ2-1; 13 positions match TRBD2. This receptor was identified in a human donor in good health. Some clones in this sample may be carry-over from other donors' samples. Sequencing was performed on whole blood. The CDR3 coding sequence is TGCGCCAGCAGCAACGGACTAGCGGGAGAAAATGAGCAGTTCTTC. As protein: CASSNGLAGENEQFF.